The rows below give T cell receptor beta chains drawn from one sample of a study of blood T cell repertoires in COVID-19. TCRdb's copy holds only in-frame clones and misses some; the assay was immunoSEQ multiplex PCR. Of about 250,000 clones in the sample, around 90% were seen once. The sequencing input was peripheral blood. The source is an elderly man with acute or convalescent COVID-19. The CDR3 runs from the conserved cysteine through the conserved F or W. Fields, in order: CDR3 protein, CDR3 DNA, clone size, V gene, J gene, D gene. A D gene is named only where the DNA matches it firmly. The listing skips clone size in some rows; elsewhere it reads once, few, many or a size class.

CDR3aa: CASSWGQGVGELFF; CDR3nt: TGTGCCAGCAGTTGGGGACAGGGGGTAGGGGAGCTGTTTTTT; abundance: .; v_gene: TRBV28; j_gene: TRBJ2-2; d_gene: TRBD1
CDR3aa: CASSLSGGADQPQHF; CDR3nt: TGTGCCAGCAGCTTATCAGGGGGCGCGGATCAGCCCCAGCATTTT; abundance: few; v_gene: TRBV7-9; j_gene: TRBJ1-5; d_gene: TRBD1
CDR3aa: CATSRDRTGSPYGYTF; CDR3nt: TGTGCCACCAGCAGAGATCGTACCGGGAGCCCCTATGGCTACACCTTC; abundance: .; v_gene: TRBV15; j_gene: TRBJ1-2; d_gene: .
CDR3aa: CATSDLRGPRSTAYPNYGYTF; CDR3nt: TGTGCCACCAGTGATTTGCGGGGTCCACGATCTACCGCGTACCCTAACTATGGCTACACCTTC; abundance: .; v_gene: TRBV24-1; j_gene: TRBJ1-2; d_gene: .
CDR3aa: CASREGQGDLPGQYF; CDR3nt: TGTGCCAGCAGAGAGGGCCAGGGGGATCTCCCGGGGCAGTACTTC; abundance: once; v_gene: TRBV7-9; j_gene: TRBJ2-7; d_gene: TRBD1
CDR3aa: CSVDRENTEAFF; CDR3nt: TGCAGCGTTGACCGGGAAAACACTGAAGCTTTCTTT; abundance: .; v_gene: TRBV29-1; j_gene: TRBJ1-1; d_gene: .
CDR3aa: CASSESSGSGEQYF; CDR3nt: TGTGCCAGCAGCGAGTCTAGCGGGAGTGGTGAGCAGTACTTC; abundance: once; v_gene: TRBV9; j_gene: TRBJ2-7; d_gene: TRBD2
CDR3aa: CASSWGTSGIYEQYF; CDR3nt: TGCGCCAGCAGCTGGGGGACTAGCGGTATTTACGAGCAGTACTTC; abundance: .; v_gene: TRBV5-1; j_gene: TRBJ2-7; d_gene: TRBD2
CDR3aa: CASSQKRAQTYEQYF; CDR3nt: TGTGCCAGCAGCCAAAAGAGGGCACAAACCTACGAGCAGTACTTC; abundance: .; v_gene: TRBV3-1/TRBV3-2; j_gene: TRBJ2-7; d_gene: .
CDR3aa: CASSRQGLAGAYNEQFF; CDR3nt: TGCGCCAGCAGCCGTCAGGGACTAGCTGGCGCCTACAATGAGCAGTTCTTC; abundance: .; v_gene: TRBV4-3; j_gene: TRBJ2-1; d_gene: TRBD2
CDR3aa: CASSQEVSRGKYEQYF; CDR3nt: TGTGCCAGCAGCCAAGAAGTGAGTCGGGGGAAGTACGAGCAGTACTTC; abundance: .; v_gene: TRBV14; j_gene: TRBJ2-7; d_gene: .
CDR3aa: CASSGTATYEQYF; CDR3nt: TGTGCCAGCAGTGGGACAGCAACTTACGAGCAGTACTTC; abundance: .; v_gene: TRBV7-2; j_gene: TRBJ2-7; d_gene: TRBD1
CDR3aa: CASSLQGADEKLFF; CDR3nt: TGTGCCAGCAGTTTACAGGGGGCGGATGAAAAACTGTTTTTT; abundance: .; v_gene: TRBV6-6; j_gene: TRBJ1-4; d_gene: TRBD1
CDR3aa: CATSGGFETGFNTDTQYF; CDR3nt: TGTGCCACCAGCGGGGGCTTCGAGACAGGGTTCAACACAGATACGCAGTATTTT; abundance: once; v_gene: TRBV15; j_gene: TRBJ2-3; d_gene: TRBD1
CDR3aa: CASSTRWNTEAFF; CDR3nt: TGTGCCAGCTCGACTAGGTGGAACACTGAAGCTTTCTTT; abundance: .; v_gene: TRBV5-6; j_gene: TRBJ1-1; d_gene: .
CDR3aa: CASSLGGDQPQHF; CDR3nt: TGTGCCAGCAGCTTAGGGGGGGATCAGCCCCAGCATTTT; abundance: once; v_gene: TRBV11-2; j_gene: TRBJ1-5; d_gene: .
CDR3aa: CASSQDPRVGGYTF; CDR3nt: TGTGCCAGCAGCCAAGATCCCAGGGTAGGAGGCTACACCTTC; abundance: .; v_gene: TRBV3-1/TRBV3-2; j_gene: TRBJ1-2; d_gene: .
CDR3aa: CASSQLRGKYGDTQYF; CDR3nt: TGCGCCAGCAGCCAACTACGCGGGAAGTATGGAGATACGCAGTATTTT; abundance: .; v_gene: TRBV4-3; j_gene: TRBJ2-3; d_gene: .
CDR3aa: CASTQGLADNYEQYF; CDR3nt: TGTGCCAGCACCCAAGGGCTAGCGGATAACTACGAGCAGTACTTC; abundance: .; v_gene: TRBV9; j_gene: TRBJ2-7; d_gene: TRBD2
CDR3aa: CASSPQTGNEPQHF; CDR3nt: TGTGCCAGCTCACCACAGACAGGAAATGAGCCCCAGCATTTT; abundance: .; v_gene: TRBV18; j_gene: TRBJ1-5; d_gene: .
CDR3aa: CASSPTLTSGYTF; CDR3nt: TGTGCCAGCAGTCCGACACTGACAAGTGGCTACACCTTC; abundance: .; v_gene: TRBV12-3/TRBV12-4; j_gene: TRBJ1-2; d_gene: .
CDR3aa: CASSPEQGKNIQYF; CDR3nt: TGTGCCAGCTCACCCGAACAGGGCAAAAACATTCAGTACTTC; abundance: few; v_gene: TRBV18; j_gene: TRBJ2-4; d_gene: .
CDR3aa: CAISESVGQGGSPLHF; CDR3nt: TGTGCCATCAGTGAGTCAGTGGGGCAGGGCGGCTCACCCCTCCACTTT; abundance: .; v_gene: TRBV10-3; j_gene: TRBJ1-6; d_gene: .
CDR3aa: CASSSHPSVNTGELFF; CDR3nt: TGCGCCAGCAGCTCCCATCCTAGCGTAAACACCGGGGAGCTGTTTTTT; abundance: .; v_gene: TRBV4-1; j_gene: TRBJ2-2; d_gene: .
CDR3aa: CASSRDFSYNEQFF; CDR3nt: TGTGCCAGCAGCCGGGACTTCTCCTACAATGAGCAGTTCTTC; abundance: .; v_gene: TRBV7-9; j_gene: TRBJ2-1; d_gene: .
CDR3aa: CASSYEGFRGNTIYF; CDR3nt: TGTGCCAGCAGTTACGAGGGATTTCGAGGAAACACCATATATTTT; abundance: .; v_gene: TRBV6-2/TRBV6-3; j_gene: TRBJ1-3; d_gene: .
CDR3aa: CASSWGSNTEAFF; CDR3nt: TGTGCCAGCAGCTGGGGCTCTAACACTGAAGCTTTCTTT; abundance: .; v_gene: TRBV5-8; j_gene: TRBJ1-1; d_gene: .
CDR3aa: CASKLTGRTEAFF; CDR3nt: TGTGCCAGCAAGCTTACTGGGAGGACTGAAGCTTTCTTT; abundance: .; v_gene: TRBV7-2; j_gene: TRBJ1-1; d_gene: .
CDR3aa: CASSWAPQAQETQYF; CDR3nt: TGCGCCAGCAGCTGGGCCCCGCAGGCCCAAGAGACCCAGTACTTC; abundance: once; v_gene: TRBV5-1; j_gene: TRBJ2-5; d_gene: .
CDR3aa: CASSPGQYYEQYF; CDR3nt: TGTGCCAGCAGTCCGGGACAGTACTACGAGCAGTACTTC; abundance: .; v_gene: TRBV6-5; j_gene: TRBJ2-7; d_gene: TRBD1
CDR3aa: CASSLVLAGADTGELFF; CDR3nt: TGCGCCAGCAGCTTGGTCCTAGCGGGGGCCGACACCGGGGAGCTGTTTTTT; abundance: few; v_gene: TRBV5-1; j_gene: TRBJ2-2; d_gene: TRBD2
CDR3aa: CASSSRGSYNEQFF; CDR3nt: TGTGCCAGCAGCTCCCGAGGGTCATACAATGAGCAGTTCTTC; abundance: .; v_gene: TRBV11-3; j_gene: TRBJ2-1; d_gene: .
CDR3aa: CASSFETGGVDTQYF; CDR3nt: TGTGCCAGCAGCTTTGAGACAGGGGGAGTAGATACGCAGTATTTT; abundance: .; v_gene: TRBV14; j_gene: TRBJ2-3; d_gene: TRBD1
CDR3aa: CASSEGRDSLYEQYF; CDR3nt: TGTGCCAGCAGCGAGGGCCGGGACTCCCTCTACGAGCAGTACTTC; abundance: .; v_gene: TRBV6-5; j_gene: TRBJ2-7; d_gene: .
CDR3aa: CASSRGPGGELFF; CDR3nt: TGTGCCAGTTCCAGGGGGCCCGGCGGGGAGCTGTTTTTT; abundance: .; v_gene: TRBV19; j_gene: TRBJ2-2; d_gene: TRBD1
CDR3aa: CATSRDRTGRQETQYF; CDR3nt: TGTGCCACCAGCAGGGACCGGACAGGGCGGCAAGAGACCCAGTACTTC; abundance: few; v_gene: TRBV15; j_gene: TRBJ2-5; d_gene: TRBD1
CDR3aa: CASSTTENTEAFF; CDR3nt: TGTGCCAGTAGTACCACAGAAAACACTGAAGCTTTCTTT; abundance: .; v_gene: TRBV19; j_gene: TRBJ1-1; d_gene: .
CDR3aa: CAWSAAREEEKLFF; CDR3nt: TGTGCCTGGAGTGCGGCGAGGGAAGAGGAAAAACTGTTTTTT; abundance: .; v_gene: TRBV30; j_gene: TRBJ1-4; d_gene: .